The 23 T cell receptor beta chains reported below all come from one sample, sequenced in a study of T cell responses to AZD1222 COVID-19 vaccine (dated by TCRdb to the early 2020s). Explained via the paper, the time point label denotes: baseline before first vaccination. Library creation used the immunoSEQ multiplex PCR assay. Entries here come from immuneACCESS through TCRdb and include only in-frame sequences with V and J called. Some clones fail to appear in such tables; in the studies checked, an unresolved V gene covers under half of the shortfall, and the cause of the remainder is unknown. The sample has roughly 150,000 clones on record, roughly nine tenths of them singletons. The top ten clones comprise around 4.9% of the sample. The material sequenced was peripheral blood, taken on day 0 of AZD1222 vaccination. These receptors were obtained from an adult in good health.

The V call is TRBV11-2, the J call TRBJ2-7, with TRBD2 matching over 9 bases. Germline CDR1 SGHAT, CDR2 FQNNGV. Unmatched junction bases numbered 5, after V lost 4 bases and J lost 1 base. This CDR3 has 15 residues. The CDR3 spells CASSSGLAGSYEQYF. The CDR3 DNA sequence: TGTGCCAGCAGCTCGGGTCTAGCGGGGTCCTACGAGCAGTACTTC.

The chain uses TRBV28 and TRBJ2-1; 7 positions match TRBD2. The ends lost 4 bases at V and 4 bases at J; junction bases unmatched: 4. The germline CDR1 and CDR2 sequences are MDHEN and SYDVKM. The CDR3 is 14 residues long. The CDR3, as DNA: TGTGCCAGCAGTTCGGGACTAATTTACAATGAGCAGTTCTTC. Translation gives CASSSGLIYNEQFF.

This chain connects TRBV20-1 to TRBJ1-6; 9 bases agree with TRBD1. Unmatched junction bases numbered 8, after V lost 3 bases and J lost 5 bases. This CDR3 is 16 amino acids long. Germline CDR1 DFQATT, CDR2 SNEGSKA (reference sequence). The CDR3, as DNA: TGCAGTGCTAGTGTATTGGGACAGGGAGATAATTCACCCCTCCACTTT. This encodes CSASVLGQGDNSPLHF.

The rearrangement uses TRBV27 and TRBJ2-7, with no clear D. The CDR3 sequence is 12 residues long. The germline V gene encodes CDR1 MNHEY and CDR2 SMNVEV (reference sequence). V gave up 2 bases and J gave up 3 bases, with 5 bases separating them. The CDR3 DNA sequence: TGTGCCAGCAGTTTAAGTAACTACGAGCAGTACTTC. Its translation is CASSLSNYEQYF.

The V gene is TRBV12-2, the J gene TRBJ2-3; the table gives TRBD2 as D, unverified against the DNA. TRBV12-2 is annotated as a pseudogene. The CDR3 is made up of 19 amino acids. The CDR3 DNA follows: TGTGCAAGTCGCTTAGAACTAGCTCACGATTTCCTAGAGCAAGATACGCAGTATTTT. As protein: CASRLELAHDFLEQDTQYF.

CDR3 in DNA: TGTGCCAGCAGTTTTGGGGGCCGGTCATATGGCTACACCTTC. As protein: CASSFGGRSYGYTF. This chain connects TRBV27 to TRBJ1-2, with TRBD1 as a possible D gene (6 bases). The length of the CDR3 is 14 residues. V was shortened by 3 bases and J by 5 bases, with 13 bases between the two germline ends. Germline loops: CDR1 MNHEY, CDR2 SMNVEV (reference sequence).

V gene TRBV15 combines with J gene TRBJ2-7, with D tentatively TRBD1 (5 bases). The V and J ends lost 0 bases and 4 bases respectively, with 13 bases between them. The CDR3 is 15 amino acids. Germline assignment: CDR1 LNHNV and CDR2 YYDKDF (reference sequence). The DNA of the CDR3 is TGTGCCACCAGCAGAGAAGGGCAGGGCGGTTACGAGCAGTACTTC. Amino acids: CATSREGQGGYEQYF.

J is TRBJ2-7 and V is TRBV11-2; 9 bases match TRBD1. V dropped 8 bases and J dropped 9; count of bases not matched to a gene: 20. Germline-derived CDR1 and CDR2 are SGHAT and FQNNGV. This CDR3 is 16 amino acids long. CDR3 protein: CASANSTGGESRGQYF. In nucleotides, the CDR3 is TGTGCCAGCGCAAACAGTACAGGGGGCGAATCAAGGGGGCAGTACTTC.

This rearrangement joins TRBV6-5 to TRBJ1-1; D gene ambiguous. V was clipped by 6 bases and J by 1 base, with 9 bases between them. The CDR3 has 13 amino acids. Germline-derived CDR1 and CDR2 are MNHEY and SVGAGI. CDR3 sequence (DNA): TGTGCCAGCAGACAACCAACGAACACTGAAGCTTTCTTT. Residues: CASRQPTNTEAFF.

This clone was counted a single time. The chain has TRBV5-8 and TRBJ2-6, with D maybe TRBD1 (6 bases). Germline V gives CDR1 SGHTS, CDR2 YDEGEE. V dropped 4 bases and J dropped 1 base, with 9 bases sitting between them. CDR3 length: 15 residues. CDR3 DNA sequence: TGTGCCAGCAGCACGGGACAATCTGGGGCCAACGTCCTGACTTTC. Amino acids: CASSTGQSGANVLTF.

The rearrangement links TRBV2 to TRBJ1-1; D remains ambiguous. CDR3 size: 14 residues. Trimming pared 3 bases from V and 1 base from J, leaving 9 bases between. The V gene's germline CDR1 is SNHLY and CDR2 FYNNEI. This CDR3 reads CASSDVPENTEAFF. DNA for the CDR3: TGTGCCAGCAGTGACGTACCGGAGAACACTGAAGCTTTCTTT.

CDR3: CATAPHKTGELFF. The CDR3 DNA reads TGTGCCACCGCGCCCCATAAGACCGGGGAGCTGTTTTTT. The rearrangement uses TRBV7-3 and TRBJ2-2, with D unresolved. Trimming pared 10 bases from V and 5 bases from J, leaving 14 bases between. The CDR3 loop spans 13 amino acids. In germline, CDR1 is SGHTA, CDR2 FQGTGA.

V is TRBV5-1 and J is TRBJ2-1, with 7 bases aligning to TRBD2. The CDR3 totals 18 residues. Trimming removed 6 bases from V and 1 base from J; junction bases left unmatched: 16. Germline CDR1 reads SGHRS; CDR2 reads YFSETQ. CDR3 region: CASTSLGGRSGSYNEQFF. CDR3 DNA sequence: TGCGCCAGCACCAGTCTTGGCGGGAGATCAGGTTCCTACAATGAGCAGTTCTTC.

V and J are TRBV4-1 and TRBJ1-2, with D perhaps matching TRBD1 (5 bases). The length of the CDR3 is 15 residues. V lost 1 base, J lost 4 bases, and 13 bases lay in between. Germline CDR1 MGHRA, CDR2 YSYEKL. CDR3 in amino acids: CASSQGVAQAYGYTF. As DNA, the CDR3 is TGCGCCAGCAGCCAAGGGGTAGCACAGGCCTATGGCTACACCTTC.

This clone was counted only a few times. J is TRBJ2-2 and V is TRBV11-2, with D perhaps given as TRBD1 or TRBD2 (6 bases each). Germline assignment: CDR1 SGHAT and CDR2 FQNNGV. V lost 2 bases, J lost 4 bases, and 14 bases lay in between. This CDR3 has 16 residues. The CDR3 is CASSLRRGQGTGELFF. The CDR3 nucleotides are TGTGCCAGCAGCTTACGACGGGGGCAGGGCACCGGGGAGCTGTTTTTT.

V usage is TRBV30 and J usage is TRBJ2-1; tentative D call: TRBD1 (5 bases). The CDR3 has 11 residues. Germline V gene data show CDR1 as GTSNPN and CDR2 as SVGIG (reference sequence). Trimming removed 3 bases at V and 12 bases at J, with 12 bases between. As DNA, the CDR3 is TGTGCCTGGAGCTCAGGGTTCCGGCAGTTCTTC. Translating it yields CAWSSGFRQFF.

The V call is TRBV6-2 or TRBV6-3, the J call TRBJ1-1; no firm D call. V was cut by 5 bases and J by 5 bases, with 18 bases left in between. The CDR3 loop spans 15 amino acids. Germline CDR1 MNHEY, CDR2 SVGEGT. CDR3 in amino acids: CASSRGWTRVTEAFF. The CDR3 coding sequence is TGTGCCAGCAGTCGGGGATGGACGAGGGTAACTGAAGCTTTCTTT.

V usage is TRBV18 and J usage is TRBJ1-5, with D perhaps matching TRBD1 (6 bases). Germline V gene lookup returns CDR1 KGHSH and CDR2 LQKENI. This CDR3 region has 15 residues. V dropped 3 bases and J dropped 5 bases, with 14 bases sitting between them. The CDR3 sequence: CASSPAGTRDQPQHF. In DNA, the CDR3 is TGTGCCAGCTCACCCGCCGGGACAAGGGATCAGCCCCAGCATTTT.

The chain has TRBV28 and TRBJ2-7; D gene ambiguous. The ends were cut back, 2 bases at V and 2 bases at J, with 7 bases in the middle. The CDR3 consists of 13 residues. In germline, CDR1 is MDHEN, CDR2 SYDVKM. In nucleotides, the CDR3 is TGTGCCAGCAGTTTAGGATTAACCTACGAGCAGTACTTC. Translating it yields CASSLGLTYEQYF. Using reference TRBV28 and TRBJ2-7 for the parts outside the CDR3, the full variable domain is DVKVTQSSRYLVKRTGEKVFLECVQDMDHENMFWYRQDPGLGLRLIYFSYDVKMKEKGDIPEGYSVSREKKERFSLILESASTNQTSMYLCASSLGLTYEQYFGPGTRLTVT.

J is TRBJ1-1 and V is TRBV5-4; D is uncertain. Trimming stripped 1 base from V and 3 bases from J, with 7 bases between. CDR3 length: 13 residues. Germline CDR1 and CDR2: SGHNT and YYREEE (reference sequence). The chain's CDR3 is CASSLSAYTEAFF. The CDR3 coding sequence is TGTGCCAGCAGCTTGTCCGCGTACACTGAAGCTTTCTTT.

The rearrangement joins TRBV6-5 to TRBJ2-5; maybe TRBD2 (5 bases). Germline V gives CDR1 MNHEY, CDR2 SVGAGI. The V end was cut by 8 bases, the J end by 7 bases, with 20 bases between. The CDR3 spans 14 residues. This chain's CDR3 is CASFRRAAPGTQYF. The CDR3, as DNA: TGTGCCAGCTTCCGGCGGGCGGCCCCAGGGACCCAGTACTTC.

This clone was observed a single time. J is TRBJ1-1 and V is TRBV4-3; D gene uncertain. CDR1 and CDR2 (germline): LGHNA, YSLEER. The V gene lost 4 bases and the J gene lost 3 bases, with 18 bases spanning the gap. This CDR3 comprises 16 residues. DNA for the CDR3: TGCGCCAGCAGCCCTTGGACGGGCTTCTTGGACACTGAAGCTTTCTTT. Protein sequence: CASSPWTGFLDTEAFF.

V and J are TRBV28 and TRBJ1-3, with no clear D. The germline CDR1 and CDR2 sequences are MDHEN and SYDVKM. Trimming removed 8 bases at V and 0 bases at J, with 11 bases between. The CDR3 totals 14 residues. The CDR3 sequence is CASVRADSGNTIYF. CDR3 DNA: TGTGCCAGCGTGAGGGCCGACTCTGGAAACACCATATATTTT.